This T cell receptor (beta chain) came from a study of shared T cell receptors in the human thymus (dated by TCRdb to about 2021). Notes on the research overall: The study examined how self-reactive, shared T-cell receptor alpha chains are generated in the human thymus.

About this clone: Its antigen is still unknown. No much larger clonotype is one base removed from it; base qualities were not supplied.

Library prep was done by the immunoSEQ multiplex PCR assay. TCRdb retrieved this table from immuneACCESS and kept in-frame rearrangements only. Not all clones are present; in checked studies, unresolved V genes account for under half, and no reason is known for the remainder. Counted in this sample were around 730,000 clones; approximately 83% of them appeared once. The ten largest clones capture 0.008% to 0.011% of the sample. Measured from the cysteine to the phenylalanine, the CDR3 is 16 residues long. Left in the record is the CDR3 DNA by itself, 48 bases read in frame from the first base. Reading the germline V gene gives CDR1 MDHEN and CDR2 SYDVKM. Relative to germline, V is missing 2 bases and J is missing 1 base, with 7 bases of the junction outside any gene match. The same data also contributed to another study, on human thymus T cells. The other study reports the following: The donors were immunologically healthy infants in Finland who had open corrective cardiac surgery for congenital heart defects. Thymus tissue was obtained as surgical resects removed during corrective cardiac surgery. Biased V and J gene segment usage appeared to be present in both thymic and peripheral blood repertoires. According to the related research, thymic TCR repertoires were highly overlapping among unrelated individuals. The study used eight infant thymus samples plus four related peripheral blood samples to characterize TCR alpha and beta repertoires. The infant donors were about 7 to 250 days old, and the cohort included a handful of males and a couple of females. After being mechanically released from the tissue, thymocytes were kept at -70 degrees C in pellets of roughly 8.5-34 million cells. A QIAsymphony instrument was used to extract genomic DNA from the frozen cell pellets. The immunoSEQ multiplex PCR assay was used to amplify the TCRB and TCRAD loci from a standardized quantity of quality-controlled genomic DNA. The V(D)J region was spanned by amplicons of a length sufficient to cover the CDR3 and to identify V and J genes. The amplicons were sequenced on an Illumina platform via the commercial immunoSEQ service. Primer bias and sequencing errors were corrected as previously described, and TCRAD and TCRB definitions were based on the IMGT database. Analysis of the repertoires was done with immunoSEQ Analyzer 3.0 and VDJTools and included basic statistics, V/J segment usage, diversity estimates, rarefaction and pairwise overlap. To estimate diversity, the Chao1, ChaoE, Efron-Thisted, Shannon and inverse Simpson indices were applied, and diversity was also estimated on datasets down-sampled to the smallest sample. Repertoire overlap was determined by strict matching of CDR3 nucleotide sequence, V gene and J gene, and Jaccard-based multidimensional scaling clustering was applied. On average, roughly 740,000 unique TCRB clonotypes were obtained from thymus samples, compared with about 84,000 from blood samples.

The sample consisted of thymocytes. The rearrangement joined TRBV28 to TRBJ1-2; 7 bases in the junction line up with TRBD1. The sequence was obtained from a girl younger than two with a congenital heart defect. Donor details come from another sample of the same person, matched by shared clones. CDR3 sequence: CASSLRGPPFNYGYTF. In nucleotides, the sequence is TGTGCCAGCAGTTTAAGGGGGCCCCCCTTTAACTATGGCTACACCTTC.